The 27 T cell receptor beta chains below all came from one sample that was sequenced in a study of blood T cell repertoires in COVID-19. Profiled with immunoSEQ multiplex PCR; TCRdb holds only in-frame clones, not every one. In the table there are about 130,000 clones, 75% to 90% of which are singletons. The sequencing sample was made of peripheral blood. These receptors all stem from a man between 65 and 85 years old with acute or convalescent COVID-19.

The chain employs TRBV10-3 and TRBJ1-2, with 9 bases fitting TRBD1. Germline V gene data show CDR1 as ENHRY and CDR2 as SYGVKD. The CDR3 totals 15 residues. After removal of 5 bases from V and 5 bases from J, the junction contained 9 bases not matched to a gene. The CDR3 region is CAISRDRADLYGYTF. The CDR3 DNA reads TGTGCCATCAGTAGGGACAGGGCCGACCTATATGGCTACACCTTC.

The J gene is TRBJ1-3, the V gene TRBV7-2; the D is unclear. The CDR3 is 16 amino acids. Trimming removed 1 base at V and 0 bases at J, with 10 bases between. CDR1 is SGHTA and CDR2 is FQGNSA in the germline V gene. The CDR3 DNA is TGTGCCAGCAGCTTAGTCGGCGGCCTCTCTGGAAACACCATATATTTT. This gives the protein CASSLVGGLSGNTIYF.

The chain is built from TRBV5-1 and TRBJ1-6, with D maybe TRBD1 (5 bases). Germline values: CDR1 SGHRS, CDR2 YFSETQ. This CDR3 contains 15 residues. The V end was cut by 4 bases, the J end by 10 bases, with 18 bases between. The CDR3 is CASSQEGRGDSPLHF. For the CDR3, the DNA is TGCGCCAGCAGCCAGGAGGGGCGGGGGGACTCACCCCTCCACTTT.

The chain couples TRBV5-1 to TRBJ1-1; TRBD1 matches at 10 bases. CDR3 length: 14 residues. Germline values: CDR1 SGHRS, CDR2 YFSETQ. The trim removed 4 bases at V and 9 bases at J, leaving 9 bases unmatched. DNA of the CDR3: TGCGCCAGCAGCGTTTCCGGGACAGGGGAAAAAGCTTTCTTT. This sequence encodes CASSVSGTGEKAFF.

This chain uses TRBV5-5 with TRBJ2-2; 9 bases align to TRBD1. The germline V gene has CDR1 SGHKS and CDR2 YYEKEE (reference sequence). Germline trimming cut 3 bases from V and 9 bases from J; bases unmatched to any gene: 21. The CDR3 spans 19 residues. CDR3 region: CASSSSPNSGTGMIRELFF. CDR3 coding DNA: TGTGCCAGCAGCTCAAGCCCAAACTCCGGGACAGGGATGATCCGGGAGCTGTTTTTT.

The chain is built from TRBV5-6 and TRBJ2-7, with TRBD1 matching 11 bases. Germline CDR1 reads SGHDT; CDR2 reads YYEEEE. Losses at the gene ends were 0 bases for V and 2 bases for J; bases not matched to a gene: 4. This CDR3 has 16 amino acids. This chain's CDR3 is CASSLGGTGGAYEQYF. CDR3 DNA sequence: TGTGCCAGCAGCTTGGGTGGGACAGGGGGTGCCTACGAGCAGTACTTC.

In DNA, the CDR3 is TGTGCCAGCAGCGCAGACCTGGGACTCGGCACAGATACGCAGTATTTT. Translating it yields CASSADLGLGTDTQYF. The genes are TRBV9 and TRBJ2-3; TRBD2 might be the D (6 bases). Germline V CDR1 and CDR2: SGDLS, YYNGEE. CDR3 length equals 16 residues. V was clipped by 3 bases and J by 1 base, with 15 bases between them.

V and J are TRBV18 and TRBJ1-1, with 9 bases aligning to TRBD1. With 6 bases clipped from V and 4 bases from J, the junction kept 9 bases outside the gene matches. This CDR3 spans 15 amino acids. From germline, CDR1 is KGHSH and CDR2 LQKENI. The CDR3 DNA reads TGTGCCAGCTCGTCTGGGGGGACAGGGCTCACTGAAGCTTTCTTT. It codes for CASSSGGTGLTEAFF.

The CDR3 bases are TGTGCCAGCAGCTTATACAGAGGGACAGGGGGCGGAGATACGCAGTATTTT. Translating it yields CASSLYRGTGGGDTQYF. The chain uses TRBV7-6 and TRBJ2-3, with 12 bases fitting TRBD1. V gave up 2 bases and J gave up 5 bases; unmatched junction bases: 8. Germline V gene lookup returns CDR1 SGHVS and CDR2 FNYEAQ. The CDR3 has 17 amino acids.

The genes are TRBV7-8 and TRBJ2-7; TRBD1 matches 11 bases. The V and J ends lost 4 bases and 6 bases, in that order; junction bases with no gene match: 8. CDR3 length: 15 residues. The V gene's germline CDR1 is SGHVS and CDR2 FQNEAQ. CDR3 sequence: CASSYGTGGRGEQYF. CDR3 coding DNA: TGTGCCAGCAGCTATGGGACAGGGGGTAGGGGCGAGCAGTACTTC.

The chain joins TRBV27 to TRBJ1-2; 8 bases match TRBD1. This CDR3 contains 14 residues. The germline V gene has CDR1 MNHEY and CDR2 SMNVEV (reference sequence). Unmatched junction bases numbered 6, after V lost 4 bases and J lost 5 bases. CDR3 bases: TGTGCCAGCAGTTGGGCAGGGGGCAAGTATGGCTACACCTTC. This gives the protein CASSWAGGKYGYTF.

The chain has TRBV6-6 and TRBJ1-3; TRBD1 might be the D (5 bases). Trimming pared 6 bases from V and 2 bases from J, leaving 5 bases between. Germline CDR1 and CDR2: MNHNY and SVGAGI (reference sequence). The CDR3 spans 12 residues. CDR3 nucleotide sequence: TGTGCCAGCAGAGGGGCTGGAAACACCATATATTTT. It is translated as CASRGAGNTIYF.

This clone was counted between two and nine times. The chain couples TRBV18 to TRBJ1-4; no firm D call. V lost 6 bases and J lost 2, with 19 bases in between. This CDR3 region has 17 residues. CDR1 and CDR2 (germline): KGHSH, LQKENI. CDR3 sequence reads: CASSRSAPAGTNEKLFF. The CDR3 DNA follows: TGTGCCAGCTCCCGCTCGGCCCCGGCGGGTACTAATGAAAAACTGTTTTTT.

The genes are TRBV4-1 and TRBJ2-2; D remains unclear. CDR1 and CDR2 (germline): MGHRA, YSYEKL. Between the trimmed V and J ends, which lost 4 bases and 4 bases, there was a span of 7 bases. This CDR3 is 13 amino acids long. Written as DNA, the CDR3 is TGCGCCAGCAGCCGAGTTCCCACCGGGGAGCTGTTTTTT. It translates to CASSRVPTGELFF.

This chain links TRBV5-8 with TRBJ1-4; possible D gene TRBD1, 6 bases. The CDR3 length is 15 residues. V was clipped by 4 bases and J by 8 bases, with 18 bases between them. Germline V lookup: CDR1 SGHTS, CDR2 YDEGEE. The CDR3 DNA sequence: TGTGCCAGCAGCCGGGGGGCGCAGGCCGGGGAAAAACTGTTTTTT. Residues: CASSRGAQAGEKLFF.

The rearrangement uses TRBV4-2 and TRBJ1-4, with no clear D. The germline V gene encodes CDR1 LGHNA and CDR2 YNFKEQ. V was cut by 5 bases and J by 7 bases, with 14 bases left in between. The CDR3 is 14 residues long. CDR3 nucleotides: TGTGCCAGCAGCGCAGGAGGGAGGGTTGAAAAACTGTTTTTT. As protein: CASSAGGRVEKLFF.

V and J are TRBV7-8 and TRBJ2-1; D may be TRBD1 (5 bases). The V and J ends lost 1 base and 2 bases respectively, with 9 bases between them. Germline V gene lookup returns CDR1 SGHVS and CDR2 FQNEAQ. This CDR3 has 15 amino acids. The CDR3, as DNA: TGTGCCAGCAGCTTAGAGGGGAATGCCTACAATGAGCAGTTCTTC. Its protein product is CASSLEGNAYNEQFF. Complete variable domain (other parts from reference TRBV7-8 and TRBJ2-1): GAGVSQSPRYKVAKRGQDVALRCDPISGHVSLFWYQQALGQGPEFLTYFQNEAQLDKSGLPSDRFFAERPEGSVSTLKIQRTQQEDSAVYLCASSLEGNAYNEQFFGPGTRLTVL.

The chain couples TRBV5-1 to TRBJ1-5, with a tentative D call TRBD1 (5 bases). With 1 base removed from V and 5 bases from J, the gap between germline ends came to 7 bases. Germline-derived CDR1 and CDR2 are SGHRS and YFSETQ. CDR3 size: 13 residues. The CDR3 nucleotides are TGCGCCAGCAGCTTGACGACAGATCAGCCCCAGCATTTT. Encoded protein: CASSLTTDQPQHF.

The CDR3 loop is CASGGSGSGNTIYF. The CDR3 DNA is TGCGCCAGTGGAGGTTCGGGATCTGGAAACACCATATATTTT. V gene TRBV10-2 combines with J gene TRBJ1-3, with unresolved D. The V gene's germline CDR1 is WSHSY and CDR2 SAAADI. Deletions cut 9 bases from V and 1 base from J, with 13 bases between. This CDR3 spans 14 amino acids.

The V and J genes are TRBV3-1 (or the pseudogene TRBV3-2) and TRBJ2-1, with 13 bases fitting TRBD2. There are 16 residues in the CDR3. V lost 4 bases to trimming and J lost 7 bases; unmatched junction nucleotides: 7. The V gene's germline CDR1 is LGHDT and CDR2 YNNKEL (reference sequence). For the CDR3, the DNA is TGTGCCAGCAGCCCTCCATGGGGACTAGCGGGAAATGAGCAGTTCTTC. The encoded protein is CASSPPWGLAGNEQFF.

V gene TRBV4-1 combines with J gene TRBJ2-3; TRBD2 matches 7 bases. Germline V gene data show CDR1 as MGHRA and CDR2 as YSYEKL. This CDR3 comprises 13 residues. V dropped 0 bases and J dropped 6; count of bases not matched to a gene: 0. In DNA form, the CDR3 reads TGCGCCAGCAGCCAAGAGGGGGGGGATACGCAGTATTTT. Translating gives CASSQEGGDTQYF.

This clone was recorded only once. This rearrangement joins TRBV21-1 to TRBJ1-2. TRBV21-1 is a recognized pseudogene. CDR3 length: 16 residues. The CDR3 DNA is TGTGCCAGCAGCCGGGGGGCTCCAAACGCTAACTATGGCTACACCTTC. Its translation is CASSRGAPNANYGYTF.

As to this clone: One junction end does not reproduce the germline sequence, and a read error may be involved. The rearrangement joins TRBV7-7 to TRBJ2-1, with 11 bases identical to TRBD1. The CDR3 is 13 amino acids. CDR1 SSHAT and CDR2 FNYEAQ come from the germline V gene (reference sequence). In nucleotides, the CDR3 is TGTGCTAGCAGCCGGACAGGGGGCACTGAGCAGTTCTTC. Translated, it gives CASSRTGGTEQFF.

The CDR3 is CASSPQGPSTQYF. The CDR3 region has the DNA TGTGCCAGCAGTCCCCAGGGGCCCAGTACGCAGTATTTT. The chain has TRBV6-5 and TRBJ2-3, with a weak D call TRBD1 (6 bases). Germline-derived CDR1 and CDR2 are MNHEY and SVGAGI. V lost 5 bases and J lost 8, with 14 bases in between. The CDR3 extends over 13 amino acids.

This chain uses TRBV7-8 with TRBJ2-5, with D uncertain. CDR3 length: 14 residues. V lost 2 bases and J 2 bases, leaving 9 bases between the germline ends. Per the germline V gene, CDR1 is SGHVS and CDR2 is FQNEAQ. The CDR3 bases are TGTGCCAGCAGCTTAATGTACTTACAAGAGACCCAGTACTTC. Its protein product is CASSLMYLQETQYF.

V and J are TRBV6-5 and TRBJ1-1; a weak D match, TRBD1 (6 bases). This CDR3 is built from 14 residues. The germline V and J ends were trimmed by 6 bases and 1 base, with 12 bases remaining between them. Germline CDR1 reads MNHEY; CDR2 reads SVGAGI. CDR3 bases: TGTGCCAGCAGAGTAACAGGGTCGAACACTGAAGCTTTCTTT. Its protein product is CASRVTGSNTEAFF.

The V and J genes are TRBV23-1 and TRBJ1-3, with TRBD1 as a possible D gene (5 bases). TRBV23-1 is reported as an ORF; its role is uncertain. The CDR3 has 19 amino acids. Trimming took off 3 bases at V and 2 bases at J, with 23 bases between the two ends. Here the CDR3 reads CASSQGQDTPDSTGNTIYF. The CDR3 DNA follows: TGCGCCAGCAGTCAGGGGCAGGACACCCCCGACTCTACTGGAAACACCATATATTTT.